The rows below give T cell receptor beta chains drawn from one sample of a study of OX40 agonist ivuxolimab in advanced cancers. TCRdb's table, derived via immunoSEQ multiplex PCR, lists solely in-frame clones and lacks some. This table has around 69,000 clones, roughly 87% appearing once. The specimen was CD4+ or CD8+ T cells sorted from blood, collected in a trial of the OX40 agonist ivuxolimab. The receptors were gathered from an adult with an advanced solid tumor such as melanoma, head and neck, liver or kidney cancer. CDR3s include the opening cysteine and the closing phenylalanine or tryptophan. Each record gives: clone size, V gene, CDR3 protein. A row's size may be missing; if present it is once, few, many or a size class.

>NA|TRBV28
CASSDGYNYGYTF
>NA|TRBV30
CAWTKAGGSPYEQYF
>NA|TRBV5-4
CASSSTGVSYEQYF
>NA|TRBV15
CATSRLHSGTADTQYF
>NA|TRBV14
CASSPRTGETQYF
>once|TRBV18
CASSPMSGGDTGELFF
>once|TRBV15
CATSRDGGTQLF
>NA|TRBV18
CASSPQPGRGSNQPQHF
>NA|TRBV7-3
CASSYSQGGGSGEAFF
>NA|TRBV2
CASSRGLGYEQYF
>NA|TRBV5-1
CASSSREVPDTQYF
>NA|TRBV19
CASSIEPLDTEAFF
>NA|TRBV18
CASSPNSLYGYTF
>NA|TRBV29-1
CSAGQGGHNEQFF
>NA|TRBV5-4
CASSLSRGTDTQYF
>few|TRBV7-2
CASSLGDVYGYTF
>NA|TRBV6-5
CASSYARYEQYF
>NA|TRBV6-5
CASSYSDGTDTQYF
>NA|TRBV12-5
CASGLEGRQQYF
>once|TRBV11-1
CASSLGLAGGRETQYF
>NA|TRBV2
CASSDGPYGYTF
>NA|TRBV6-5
CASRRSRGPQETQYF
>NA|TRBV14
CASSPVGMNEQYF
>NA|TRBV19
CASSLRGLGTEAFF
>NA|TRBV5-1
CASSWQQGSDGYTF
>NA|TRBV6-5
CASSYRGAPGTEAFF
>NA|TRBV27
CASSLTGTYNSPLHF
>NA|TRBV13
CASSLSLLAGVGQYF
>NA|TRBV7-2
CASSLAHGRGRSPLHF
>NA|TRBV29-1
CSVEEWSAETQYF
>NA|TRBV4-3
CASSLSIGGQSYEQYF
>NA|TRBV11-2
CASSLVGTPLEQYF
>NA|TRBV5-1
CASSSTVYGYTF
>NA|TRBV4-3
CASSQNGQGFTDTQYF
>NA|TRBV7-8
CASHPPYNEQFF
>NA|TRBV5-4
CASSLGLANPTGELFF
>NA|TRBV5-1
CASSLALAGAGYQETQYF
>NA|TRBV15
CATSSVGLADEQYF
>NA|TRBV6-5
CASSRGAGVETQYF
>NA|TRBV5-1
CASSLGDSPYEQYF
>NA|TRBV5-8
CASSQYAQGLNQPQHF
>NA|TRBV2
CASSPGTGGIQYF
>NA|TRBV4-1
CASSHPSPRGETQYF
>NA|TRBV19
CASSQKGQLWSNQPQHF
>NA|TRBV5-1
CASSLSLAFSGNLLPYEQYF
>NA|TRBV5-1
CANTLRDRGEQPQHF
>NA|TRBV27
CASSLSPLTDTQYF
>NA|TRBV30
CARSGTSTDTQYF
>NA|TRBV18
CASSPPTVQGTQYF
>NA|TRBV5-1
CASSFRLAGGPEETQYF
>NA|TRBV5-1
CASSLGGLAKETQYF
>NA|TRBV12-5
CASGYAGGQFF
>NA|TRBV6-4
CASSYQPSGANVLTF
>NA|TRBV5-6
CASSFNRGAKNIQYF